Listed below are T cell receptor beta chains from one sample, sequenced in a study of shared clonotypes between healthy human individuals. Some clones are missing from TCRdb's copy, which holds only in-frame ones; the method was immunoSEQ multiplex PCR. There are about 2.4 million clones in the sample; over 85% occur only once, and around 0.37% lies in the top ten. Sequenced: naive CD4+ T cells from PBMCs. All receptors derive from a man aged 18 to 35 in good health. Some clones in this sample may be carry-over from other donors' samples. Each CDR3 is given without its conserved first and last residue. Where a row states a size, it is once, few, many or the class of an expanded clone; other rows omit it.

ASIRQSKETQY | TRBJ2-5 | NA | TRBV6-1
ASKLAEIYEQY | TRBJ2-7 | NA | TRBV6-1
ASSITGNTIY | TRBJ1-3 | NA | TRBV5-6
ASRTKAGGSEQF | TRBJ2-1 | NA | TRBV7-3
ASSLGSGSNTEAF | TRBJ1-1 | NA | TRBV5-1
ASSTRGLGTQY | TRBJ2-3 | NA | TRBV19
ASSLSAGAAAGELF | TRBJ2-2 | once | TRBV7-3
ASSPQGVTGELF | TRBJ2-2 | NA | TRBV6-5
ASSRQGAETDTQY | TRBJ2-3 | NA | TRBV7-3
ASSAGLAGGSNTGELF | TRBJ2-2 | NA | TRBV7-8
ASSQENTSPNTGELF | TRBJ2-2 | NA | TRBV4-3
ASSSASGEVDEQF | TRBJ2-1 | NA | TRBV7-2
ASSRNPSVLTDTQY | TRBJ2-3 | NA | TRBV5-6
ASSPTVDQPQH | TRBJ1-5 | NA | TRBV18
ASSRGPGQDTYEQY | TRBJ2-7 | NA | TRBV19
ASSPGGGSYGYT | TRBJ1-2 | NA | TRBV6-9
ASSQLRERNQPQH | TRBJ1-5 | NA | TRBV4-2
ASSRGSATNEKLF | TRBJ1-4 | NA | TRBV7-9
ASSQWASSYEQY | TRBJ2-7 | NA | TRBV6-5
ASSPGGQNPYNEQF | TRBJ2-1 | NA | TRBV18
ASSARGRGPEETQY | TRBJ2-5 | NA | TRBV9
ASSESGRGYT | TRBJ1-2 | NA | TRBV6-1
ASSPSQFEAF | TRBJ1-1 | NA | TRBV18
ASSAGQGRGTAEAF | TRBJ1-1 | NA | TRBV5-6
ASSSGQARGYT | TRBJ1-2 | few | TRBV28
ASSLRLAGSSYNEQF | TRBJ2-1 | NA | TRBV5-1
ASSVNGENTGELF | TRBJ2-2 | NA | TRBV9
ASSQVSGANVLT | TRBJ2-6 | few | TRBV14
ASSLAAISANEQF | TRBJ2-1 | NA | TRBV5-1
SVGWEAGGYT | TRBJ1-2 | NA | TRBV29-1
ASSYPDRGGQPQH | TRBJ1-5 | NA | TRBV6-6
ASSLVPGGPDTQY | TRBJ2-3 | NA | TRBV7-2
ASSLLGLAGDYEQF | TRBJ2-1 | NA | TRBV11-2
AWTQGPYNEQF | TRBJ2-1 | NA | TRBV30
ASSLTTGSGEQY | TRBJ2-7 | NA | TRBV11-3
ASSPGGLRGYGYT | TRBJ1-2 | NA | TRBV6-5
ASSQRAAGTGELF | TRBJ2-2 | once | TRBV4-1
ASSINRGNYGYT | TRBJ1-2 | NA | TRBV19
ASSSDPHSGNTIY | TRBJ1-3 | NA | TRBV5-1
ASSLGSRYNEQF | TRBJ2-1 | NA | TRBV7-9
ASSQVRASLYNEQF | TRBJ2-1 | once | TRBV14
ASSFGGGNSGNTIY | TRBJ1-3 | once | TRBV28
ASSQAGSPDTQY | TRBJ2-3 | NA | TRBV4-2
ASSVRGLAGQNEQF | TRBJ2-1 | NA | TRBV28
ASSTESGSLETQY | TRBJ2-5 | NA | TRBV7-2
ASSQDGQGAYEQY | TRBJ2-7 | once | TRBV4-1
ASSQDSVEAF | TRBJ1-1 | NA | TRBV14
ASSFGIGERSNQPQH | TRBJ1-5 | NA | TRBV28
ASSPVANTGELF | TRBJ2-2 | NA | TRBV7-2
ASSQATGLSNQPQH | TRBJ1-5 | NA | TRBV27
ASSPIRGQNYEQY | TRBJ2-7 | few | TRBV13
ASSPYAGTTTDTQY | TRBJ2-3 | NA | TRBV11-2
ASSHLEGGNTEAF | TRBJ1-1 | NA | TRBV9
ASSQGLDPYEQY | TRBJ2-7 | few | TRBV5-1
ASSIGLPSSYEQY | TRBJ2-7 | NA | TRBV14